This entry is about one T cell receptor beta chain. Some clones are missing from TCRdb's copy, which holds only in-frame ones; the method was immunoSEQ multiplex PCR. Altogether a few hundred thousand clones are present, 81% being singletons, with the ten largest covering roughly 8.7%. CDR1 WNHNN and CDR2 SYGVQD come from the germline V gene (reference sequence). With 2 bases clipped from V and 6 bases from J, the junction kept 6 bases outside the gene matches. The CDR3 consists of 15 residues. The record originates from a study of blood T cell repertoires in COVID-19. This TCR was recovered from a middle-aged man who had recovered from COVID-19. Sequencing was done on a sample of PBMCs or T cells enriched from blood (not recorded which). The V gene is TRBV10-1, the J gene TRBJ1-4, with 7 positions matching TRBD1. The CDR3 loop reads CASSEPTGIDEKLFF. In DNA form, the CDR3 reads TGCGCCAGCAGTGAGCCGACAGGGATTGATGAAAAACTGTTTTTT.